These 11 T cell receptor beta chains were sequenced from one sample in a study of T cell responses to AZD1222 COVID-19 vaccine. Libraries were prepared by immunoSEQ multiplex PCR; TCRdb keeps only in-frame clonotypes and omits some of them. The sample has more than 95,000 clones, roughly nine tenths seen once. The sequenced sample was peripheral blood, obtained 28 days after the second dose of the MenACWY control vaccine. These receptors originate from an adult who received the MenACWY meningococcal vaccine as a control.

J is TRBJ2-2 and V is TRBV3-1 (or the pseudogene TRBV3-2), with 8 bases matching TRBD1. This CDR3 is built from 17 residues. CDR1 and CDR2 (germline): LGHDT, YNNKEL (reference sequence). V lost 0 bases to trimming and J lost 7 bases; unmatched junction nucleotides: 10. DNA for the CDR3: TGTGCCAGCAGCCAAGATACGGCAGGGGGCTTGAACGGGGAGCTGTTTTTT. This sequence encodes CASSQDTAGGLNGELFF.

The rearrangement links TRBV4-3 to TRBJ1-2; tentative D call: TRBD1 (5 bases). V lost 2 bases and J lost 2, with 12 bases in between. In germline, CDR1 is LGHNA, CDR2 YSLEER. The CDR3 spans 15 residues. The CDR3: CASSQLGTPNYGYTF. The DNA of the CDR3 is TGCGCCAGCAGCCAATTGGGGACGCCAAACTATGGCTACACCTTC.

The rearrangement uses TRBV5-1 and TRBJ1-4, with 7 bases aligning to TRBD1. V dropped 4 bases and J dropped 7; count of bases not matched to a gene: 4. This CDR3 spans 13 amino acids. Germline lookup yields CDR1 SGHRS and CDR2 YFSETQ. The CDR3 DNA reads TGCGCCAGCAGCCGTGACAGGGCTGAAAAACTGTTTTTT. Translated: CASSRDRAEKLFF.

The chain recombines TRBV4-3 with TRBJ2-3; 7 nucleotides match TRBD2. With V trimmed by 5 bases and J by 4 bases, 9 bases remained unmatched. There are 15 residues in the CDR3. The germline V gene has CDR1 LGHNA and CDR2 YSLEER. CDR3 sequence (DNA): TGCGCCAGCAGCAGTGGGGGGGTAAACTCAGATACGCAGTATTTT. Residues: CASSSGGVNSDTQYF.

The chain links TRBV5-1 to TRBJ2-3, with 10 bases aligning to TRBD1. Germline V CDR1 and CDR2: SGHRS, YFSETQ. The V segment lost 5 bases and the J segment 4 bases; nucleotides outside the gene matches: 4. The CDR3 is 14 residues long. The CDR3 bases are TGCGCCAGCAGTCCGACAGGGGGCCCAGATACGCAGTATTTT. This codes for CASSPTGGPDTQYF.

This chain uses TRBV24-1 with TRBJ2-1, with 8 bases matching TRBD2. CDR3 length: 14 residues. Germline-derived CDR1 and CDR2 are KGHDR and SFDVKD. V was pared by 9 bases and J by 9 bases, with 12 bases of the junction left unmatched. CDR3 nucleotide sequence: TGTGCCACCGCCGGGACTAGTAATGATGCTGAGCAGTTCTTC. Encoded protein: CATAGTSNDAEQFF.

This chain connects TRBV5-1 to TRBJ1-6, with D uncertain. The CDR3 is 13 amino acids. Trimming cost V 3 bases and J 8 bases, with 9 bases left between them. The germline gives CDR1 SGHRS, CDR2 YFSETQ. Here the CDR3 DNA reads TGCGCCAGCAGCTCAATCCGTGATTCACCCCTCCACTTT. This codes for CASSSIRDSPLHF.

The V call is TRBV15, the J call TRBJ2-1; TRBD2 matches 13 bases. The germline CDR1 and CDR2 sequences are LNHNV and YYDKDF (reference sequence). This CDR3 is built from 16 residues. Unmatched junction bases numbered 4, after V lost 4 bases and J lost 4 bases. The chain's CDR3 is CATSNGLAGDYNEQFF. DNA for the CDR3: TGTGCCACCAGCAACGGACTAGCGGGGGATTACAATGAGCAGTTCTTC.

The chain couples TRBV5-1 to TRBJ2-2, with 10 bases aligning to TRBD2. V was pared by 9 bases and J by 3 bases, with 11 bases of the junction left unmatched. Germline CDR1 reads SGHRS; CDR2 reads YFSETQ. CDR3 length: 16 residues. The CDR3 sequence is CATQRGGGFDTGELFF. CDR3 DNA: TGCGCCACCCAGCGGGGGGGCGGTTTCGACACCGGGGAGCTGTTTTTT.

This clone was seen a few times. The chain joins TRBV15 to TRBJ1-5; D not certain. The CDR3 runs to 15 residues. Germline-derived CDR1 and CDR2 are LNHNV and YYDKDF (reference sequence). The V end was cut by 2 bases, the J end by 3 bases, with 11 bases between. The CDR3 DNA follows: TGTGCCACCAGCAGAATAAACAGAGTCAATCAGCCCCAGCATTTT. This translates into CATSRINRVNQPQHF.

This chain joins TRBV5-6 and TRBJ1-2; 9 bases fit TRBD1. The CDR3 contains 15 residues. Germline V gene lookup returns CDR1 SGHDT and CDR2 YYEEEE. Trimming removed 3 bases from V and 8 bases from J; junction bases left unmatched: 11. As DNA, the CDR3 is TGTGCCAGCAGCTCCTTGACAGGGGGGTCGAGCGGCTACACCTTC. Translating gives CASSSLTGGSSGYTF.